These 9 T cell receptor beta chains were sequenced from one sample in a study of T cells in localized non-small cell lung cancer. The table came from immunoSEQ multiplex PCR; TCRdb's copy has only in-frame clones and leaves some out. Here the sample spans about 54,000 clones, under 85% being singletons. This specimen was peripheral blood, taken before any cancer treatment. These receptors all come from a female donor aged 60 or older with stage II squamous cell lung carcinoma.

The chain links TRBV7-2 to TRBJ1-5; 7 nucleotides match TRBD1. The germline CDR1 and CDR2 sequences are SGHTA and FQGNSA. This CDR3 is built from 14 residues. The J segment lost 4 bases and the V segment lost 5 bases, leaving 5 bases of the junction unmatched. The CDR3 spells CASSHGQENQPQHF. The CDR3 DNA is TGTGCCAGCAGCCACGGACAGGAAAATCAGCCCCAGCATTTT. The full variable domain, completed using reference TRBV7-2 and TRBJ1-5, is GAGVSQSPSNKVTEKGKDVELRCDPISGHTALYWYRQSLGQGLEFLIYFQGNSAPDKSGLPSDRFSAERTGGSVSTLTIQRTQQEDSAVYLCASSHGQENQPQHFGDGTRLSIL.

The chain is built from TRBV6-6 and TRBJ2-1, with D hard to call. V was pared by 0 bases and J by 6 bases, with 9 bases between. CDR1 is MNHNY and CDR2 is SVGAGI in the germline V gene (reference sequence). The CDR3 loop spans 14 amino acids. The CDR3 sequence is CASSYSRDLNEQFF. The CDR3 nucleotides read TGTGCCAGCAGTTACTCTCGAGACCTCAATGAGCAGTTCTTC.

The chain employs TRBV27 and TRBJ1-5, with 9 bases that match TRBD1. V trimming: 4 bases; J trimming: 3 bases; junction bases outside the gene matches: 4. The CDR3 has 15 amino acids. Germline-derived CDR1 and CDR2 are MNHEY and SMNVEV (reference sequence). The CDR3 nucleotides read TGTGCCAGCAGTTGGGGACAGGGCGCCAATCAGCCCCAGCATTTT. It encodes CASSWGQGANQPQHF.

CDR3 nucleotide sequence: TGCGCCAGCAGCACCTACGGGACACCGGGGGAGCTGTTTTTT. This gives the protein CASSTYGTPGELFF. V is TRBV5-1 and J is TRBJ2-2; tentative D call: TRBD1 (6 bases). The CDR3 contains 14 residues. V lost 4 bases and J 8 bases, leaving 15 bases between the germline ends. Germline V CDR1 and CDR2: SGHRS, YFSETQ.

V is TRBV2 and J is TRBJ1-5; a weak D match, TRBD1 (6 bases). V was cut by 1 base and J by 4 bases, with 17 bases left in between. CDR1 and CDR2 from the germline V gene are SNHLY and FYNNEI. The CDR3 contains 17 residues. In DNA, the CDR3 is TGTGCCAGCAGTGAAGGACAGGTACAGCGAGGGAATCAGCCCCAGCATTTT. It yields the protein CASSEGQVQRGNQPQHF.

J is TRBJ1-5 and V is TRBV2; D unresolved. V gave up 3 bases and J gave up 10 bases, with 7 bases separating them. Germline V lookup: CDR1 SNHLY, CDR2 FYNNEI. This CDR3 spans 11 amino acids. The DNA of the CDR3 is TGTGCCAGCAGTGAGGGCGATCCCCAGCATTTT. It yields the protein CASSEGDPQHF.

As to this clone: Being one base from a much bigger clone, this may be a read error. V is TRBV21-1 and J is TRBJ1-5; the DNA was not compared with TRBD1, the D call given in the table. TRBV21-1 is marked as a pseudogene. There are 15 residues in the CDR3. This chain's CDR3 is CASSVTGHGNQPQHF. The CDR3 DNA reads TGTGCCAGCAGCGTCACGGGACATGGCAATCAGCCCCAGCATTTT.

V is TRBV7-2 and J is TRBJ2-7; TRBD2 matches at 10 bases. Germline V gene data show CDR1 as SGHTA and CDR2 as FQGNSA. This CDR3 has 16 residues. Trimming took 1 base from V and 5 from J; bases not matched to a gene: 8. The CDR3 is CASSLVASGGLDEQYF. For the CDR3, the DNA is TGTGCCAGCAGCTTAGTGGCTAGCGGGGGTCTTGACGAGCAGTACTTC.

The gene calls are TRBV9 and TRBJ2-6; 12 bases fit TRBD1. CDR1 and CDR2 (germline): SGDLS, YYNGEE. The ends lost 5 bases at V and 4 bases at J; junction bases unmatched: 7. The CDR3 contains 17 residues. For the CDR3, the DNA is TGTGCCAGCAGTGAGGGACAGGGGGCAGCAGGGGCCAACGTCCTGACTTTC. Its translation: CASSEGQGAAGANVLTF.